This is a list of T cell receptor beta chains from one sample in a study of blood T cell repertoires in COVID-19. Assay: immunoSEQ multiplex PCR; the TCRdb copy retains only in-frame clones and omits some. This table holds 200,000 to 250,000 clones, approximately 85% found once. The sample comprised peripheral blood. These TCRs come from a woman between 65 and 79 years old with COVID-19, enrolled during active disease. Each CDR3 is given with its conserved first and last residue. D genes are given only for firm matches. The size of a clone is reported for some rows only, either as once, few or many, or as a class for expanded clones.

TGTGCCACCAGCAATCCGGGACAGGGATTCACCGGGGAGCTGTTTTTT | CATSNPGQGFTGELFF | TRBD1 | TRBJ2-2 | - | TRBV15
TGTGCCAGCAGTCTCAACACCTATGAGGCTGGAAACACCATATATTTT | CASSLNTYEAGNTIYF | - | TRBJ1-3 | - | TRBV27
TGTGCCAGCAGCTCGGACCTTCTAGCGGAAGTTACCTACGAGCAGTACTTC | CASSSDLLAEVTYEQYF | TRBD2 | TRBJ2-7 | - | TRBV5-6
TGTGCCAGCAGTTATAATCGGCCGCGGGGAAACACCATATATTTT | CASSYNRPRGNTIYF | - | TRBJ1-3 | - | TRBV6-2/TRBV6-3
TGTGCCAGCAAAGACAGGGGGCTCAATCAGCCCCAGCATTTT | CASKDRGLNQPQHF | TRBD1 | TRBJ1-5 | few | TRBV5-8
TGTGCCAGCATCCCCGGGGGACTCCTGGGAGCTTTCTTT | CASIPGGLLGAFF | - | TRBJ1-1 | - | TRBV7-2
TGTGCCAGCAGCTTATCGTGGGGACAGGAAGCTTTCTTT | CASSLSWGQEAFF | TRBD1 | TRBJ1-1 | - | TRBV7-9
TGTGCCAGCAGCTTACAGGGGGCTAGCACAGATACGCAGTATTTT | CASSLQGASTDTQYF | TRBD1 | TRBJ2-3 | - | TRBV7-2
TGTGCCAGTAGGGACACTGCGGAGACCCAGTACTTC | CASRDTAETQYF | - | TRBJ2-5 | - | TRBV2
TGTGCCAGAAGTCGACAGGGTTTCTCAGGAAACACCATATATTTT | CARSRQGFSGNTIYF | - | TRBJ1-3 | - | TRBV7-5
TGTGCCAGCAGCTTCGGTGGTAATGGCTACACCTTC | CASSFGGNGYTF | - | TRBJ1-2 | - | TRBV3-1/TRBV3-2
TGTGCCAGCAGCCCCCGATTACGACAGAACACTGAAGCTTTCTTT | CASSPRLRQNTEAFF | - | TRBJ1-1 | - | TRBV9
TGTGCCAGCAGCCAAGACCCCTTCCGTACCTACGAGCAGTACTTC | CASSQDPFRTYEQYF | - | TRBJ2-7 | once | TRBV3-1/TRBV3-2
TGTGCCAGCAGTGACAGGGCGCTGAACACTGAAGCTTTCTTT | CASSDRALNTEAFF | - | TRBJ1-1 | - | TRBV2
TGTGCCAGCAGTTACCCGAGGGGACAGGGACCCTGGCGGGAGTCCTACGAGCAGTACTTC | CASSYPRGQGPWRESYEQYF | TRBD1 | TRBJ2-7 | - | TRBV6-2/TRBV6-3
TGCGCCAGCAGCTCCTTAAGCGGGGACCTCCAAGAGACCCAGTACTTC | CASSSLSGDLQETQYF | TRBD2 | TRBJ2-5 | - | TRBV5-1
TGTGCCAGCAGCGTAGCTGGGGACAGGTTCGTCCACCCGGGTGGCTACACCTTC | CASSVAGDRFVHPGGYTF | TRBD1 | TRBJ1-2 | - | TRBV9
TGTGCCAGCATTTTCTTTGGGGGCGTGGTCACTGAAGCTTTCTTT | CASIFFGGVVTEAFF | - | TRBJ1-1 | - | TRBV7-2
TGTGCCAGCTCACCAGGCGTTGGAGGCGACTATGGCTACACCTTC | CASSPGVGGDYGYTF | - | TRBJ1-2 | - | TRBV18
TGTGCCAGCACGGAACAGGAATATGGCTACACCTTC | CASTEQEYGYTF | - | TRBJ1-2 | - | TRBV11-3
TGTGCCAGCAGCGCCCGACTAGCGGGGGGACATGAGCAGTTCTTC | CASSARLAGGHEQFF | TRBD2 | TRBJ2-1 | - | TRBV3-1/TRBV3-2
TGCGCCAGCAGTGATAGCGGGAGGCCCTACAATGAGCAGTTCTTC | CASSDSGRPYNEQFF | TRBD2 | TRBJ2-1 | few | TRBV10-1
TGTGCCAGCAGCACCTTACTTGGGGAAGAGGGACTTGAAAAACTGTTTTTT | CASSTLLGEEGLEKLFF | - | TRBJ1-4 | - | TRBV7-9
TGCAGTGCTAGTAGACAGGGTGGGTGGGATAATTCACCCCTCCACTTT | CSASRQGGWDNSPLHF | TRBD1 | TRBJ1-6 | - | TRBV20-1
TGTGCCAGTAGTATAGGACAGCGCACAGATACGCAGTATTTT | CASSIGQRTDTQYF | - | TRBJ2-3 | once | TRBV19
TGTGCCAGCAGCTTGGCCGGGGACGAGCAGTACTTC | CASSLAGDEQYF | - | TRBJ2-7 | - | TRBV5-5
TGTGCCAGCAGTTCAGACAGGGCCGACACCATATATTTT | CASSSDRADTIYF | TRBD1 | TRBJ1-3 | - | TRBV2
TGTGCCTGGAGTGTAAGGGGACAGCCATATTCCTCTGGAAACACCATATATTTT | CAWSVRGQPYSSGNTIYF | TRBD1 | TRBJ1-3 | - | TRBV30
TGCGCCAGCAGCTTGGCCTCAGGGGGCATGGGCAATGAGCAGTTCTTC | CASSLASGGMGNEQFF | TRBD1 | TRBJ2-1 | - | TRBV5-1